This TCR beta chain is from a study of early T cells in non-severe SARS-CoV-2 infection. This clonotype appeared many times. TCRdb reprocessed the 5' RACE reads via MiXCR and lists one record per CDR3 protein. The data hold tens of thousands of distinct CDR3 sequences, with 11% to 15% observed a single time. CDR1 is SGHTA, CDR2 FQGNSA, per germline. Trimming at V came to 3 bases and at J to 3 bases, leaving 3 bases not matched to a gene. The CDR3 is 15 residues long. Sequenced input: whole blood. The chain links TRBV7-2 to TRBJ2-7; 12 nucleotides line up with TRBD2. This receptor was identified in an adult who was a healthcare worker with PCR-confirmed SARS-CoV-2 infection or an uninfected control (not recorded which). CDR3 amino acids: CASSFTSGGRYEQYF. In nucleotides, the CDR3 is TGTGCCAGCAGCTTTACTAGCGGGGGGCGCTACGAGCAGTACTTC.